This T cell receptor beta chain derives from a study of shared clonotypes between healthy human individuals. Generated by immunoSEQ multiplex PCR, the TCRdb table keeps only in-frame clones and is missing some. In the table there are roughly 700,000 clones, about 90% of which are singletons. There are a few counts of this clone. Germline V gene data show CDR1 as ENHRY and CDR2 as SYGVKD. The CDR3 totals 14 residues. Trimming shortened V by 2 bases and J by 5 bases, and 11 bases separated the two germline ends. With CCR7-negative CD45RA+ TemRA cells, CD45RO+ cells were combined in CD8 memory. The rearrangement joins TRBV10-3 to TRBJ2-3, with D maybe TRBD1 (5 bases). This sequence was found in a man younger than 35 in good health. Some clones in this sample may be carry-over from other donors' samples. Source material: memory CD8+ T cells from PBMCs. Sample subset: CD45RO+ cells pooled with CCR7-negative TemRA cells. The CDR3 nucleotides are TGTGCCATCAGTGAGGGCAGGGTCGGAGATACGCAGTATTTT. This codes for CAISEGRVGDTQYF.